This TCR beta chain was sequenced during a study of regulatory T cells in long-lasting Graves disease. According to the study, TCR beta libraries were built with iRepertoire HTBI primers and CDR3-region Arm-PCR. TCRdb called the multiplex PCR reads again in MiXCR, with one record for every CDR3 protein. The sample carries about 420,000 distinct CDR3 sequences, 15% to 20% recorded once. Time point given: newly diagnosed GD, antithyroid drugs for less than 3 months. RNA extracted from PBMCs served as the sequencing template. The table lists this clonotype with many counts. The V and J ends lost 4 bases and 0 bases respectively, with 14 bases between them. CDR3 length: 15 residues. Germline CDR1 reads SGHRS; CDR2 reads YFSETQ. These data were likewise used in another study, on T cells in Graves' hyperthyroidism and ophthalmopathy. This second study notes: When the TCR CDR3 underwent first-round RT-PCR, the HTBI primer set was used.

The receptor was derived from a woman aged 18-29 years with Graves disease. Sequencing used peripheral blood mononuclear cells (PBMCs), obtained at new diagnosis, from a patient treated with antithyroid drugs. The chain has TRBV5-1 and TRBJ2-7; D may be TRBD2 (6 bases). The CDR3 coding sequence is TGCGCCAGCAGCCCCCCGGGACTTAGCTCCTACGAGCAGTACTTC. Residues: CASSPPGLSSYEQYF. Drawing the rest from reference TRBV5-1 and TRBJ2-7, the complete variable domain is KAGVTQTPRYLIKTRGQQVTLSCSPISGHRSVSWYQQTPGQGLQFLFEYFSETQRNKGNFPGRFSGRQFSNSRSEMNVSTLELGDSALYLCASSPPGLSSYEQYFGPGTRLTVT.